This T cell receptor (beta chain) was observed in a study of CD8 T cells in ankylosing spondylitis (dated by TCRdb to 2017 to 2019). In terms of the full investigation: To find TCR variants linked to disease, the study profiled T cell receptor beta repertoires in ankylosing spondylitis patients and healthy donors. The full study cohort comprised around 25 ankylosing spondylitis patients and approximately 100 healthy donors. Samples of peripheral blood were taken, and for ankylosing spondylitis patients, synovial fluid was collected as well.

As for this clonotype: Its antigen has not been determined. It has no much larger one-base neighbor in the sample; base qualities were not kept.

Sequencing was carried out with an Illumina HiSeq 2500. TCR beta libraries were prepared by quantitative 5'-RACE with molecular barcodes. On the authors' methods: Disease-linked TCR variants were identified with a new computational method built on a probabilistic model of VDJ rearrangement. The raw public data were reprocessed by TCRdb itself: fastp quality trimming at Q25, MiXCR clonotype calling, in-frame beta chains only. Each record represents a unique CDR3 protein, reported with the most common genes and DNA among its rows. These V and J calls originate from TCRdb's pipeline instead of the authors' own analysis. The sample contains more than 100,000 distinct CDR3 sequences, 15% to 20% of them found a single time. The leading ten clones occupy 30% to 35% of the sample. Study-wide findings and limitations: Some of the motif variants had been reported before in the synovial fluid and blood of reactive arthritis patients, a finding that suggests common disease-initiation mechanisms. The disease-linked clones showed a CD8+ phenotype and occurred at relatively low frequencies in peripheral blood. A TCR beta motif made up of several highly homologous amino acid variants appeared to be characteristic of blood from ankylosing spondylitis patients. Significant enrichment of the disease-linked clones was reported in matched synovial fluid samples from ankylosing spondylitis patients.

The germline V gene encodes CDR1 LGHNT and CDR2 FRNRAP. From its cysteine to its phenylalanine, the CDR3 spans 11 amino acids. The CDR3 DNA has 33 bases and is translated from base 1. Trimming at the junction amounts to 3 bases on V and 7 bases on J, and the germline ends lie 6 bases apart. The clonotype was recovered from a male donor with ankylosing spondylitis. The rearrangement combines TRBV12-5 with TRBJ1-1, with no confidently assigned D gene. Sequenced input: blood, either unsorted or a sorted T cell fraction (not recorded which). The CDR3 corresponds to CASGLGSEAFF. The sequenced DNA is TGTGCTAGTGGTTTAGGGAGTGAAGCTTTCTTT.